The clone carrying this T cell receptor beta chain has ten or more counts. Unique molecular identifiers were used in preparing the TCRbeta library. TCRdb redid the calling of the PCR reads with MiXCR, one entry per CDR3 protein. Of about 240,000 distinct CDR3 sequences listed, 12% are singletons. These data are taken from a study of T-cell reconstitution after alpha-beta-depleted transplantation in children. CDR3 length: 14 amino acids. Germline-derived CDR1 and CDR2 are MDHEN and SYDVKM. Trimming took 2 bases from V and 2 from J, leaving 9 bases between them. The input for sequencing was PBMCs from the stem cell graft donor, taken from the stem cell graft. The TCR originated in a human donor who donated a stem cell graft to a child with acute lymphoblastic leukemia. The gene calls are TRBV28 and TRBJ2-5, with D possibly matching TRBD1 (6 bases). The CDR3 DNA reads as TGTGCCAGCAGTTTACCAGGACAGCAAGAGACCCAGTACTTC. As protein: CASSLPGQQETQYF.